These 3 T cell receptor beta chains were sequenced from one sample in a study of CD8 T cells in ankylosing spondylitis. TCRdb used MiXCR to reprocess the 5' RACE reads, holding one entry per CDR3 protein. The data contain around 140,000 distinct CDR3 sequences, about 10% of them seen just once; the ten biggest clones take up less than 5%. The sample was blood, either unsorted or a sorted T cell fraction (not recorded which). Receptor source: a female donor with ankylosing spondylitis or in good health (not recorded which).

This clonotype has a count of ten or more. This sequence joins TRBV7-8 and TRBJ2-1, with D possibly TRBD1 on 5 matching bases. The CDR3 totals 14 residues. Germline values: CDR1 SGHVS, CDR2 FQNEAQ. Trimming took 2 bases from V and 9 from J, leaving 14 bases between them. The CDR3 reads CASSLFSRVIEQFF. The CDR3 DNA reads TGTGCCAGCAGCTTATTTTCCAGGGTCATTGAGCAGTTCTTC.

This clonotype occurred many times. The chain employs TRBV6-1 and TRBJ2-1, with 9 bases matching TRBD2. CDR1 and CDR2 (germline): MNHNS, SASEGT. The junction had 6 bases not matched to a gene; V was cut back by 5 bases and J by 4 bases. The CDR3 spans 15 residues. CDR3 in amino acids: CASSSGAGGYNEQFF. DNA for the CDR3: TGTGCCAGCAGTTCTGGCGCGGGAGGGTACAATGAGCAGTTCTTC.

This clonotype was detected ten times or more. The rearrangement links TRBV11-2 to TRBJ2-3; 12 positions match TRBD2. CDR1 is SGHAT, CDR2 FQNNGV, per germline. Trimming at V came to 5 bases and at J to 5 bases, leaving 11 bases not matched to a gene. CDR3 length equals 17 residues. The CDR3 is CASSLALTSGRIDTQYF. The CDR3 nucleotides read TGTGCCAGCAGCCTAGCCCTGACTAGCGGGAGAATAGATACGCAGTATTTT.